This TCR beta chain was sequenced in a study of blood T cells in healthy people across ages. Germline V gene lookup returns CDR1 SNHLY and CDR2 FYNNEI. The CDR3 is 17 residues long. V was cut by 4 bases and J by 14 bases, with 30 bases left in between. Combining a sample-barcoded 5' primer with a J-beta primer mix, a second PCR ran for roughly 6 to 12 cycles. TCRdb redid the calling of the 5' RACE reads with MiXCR, one entry per CDR3 protein. The sample carries around 1,900,000 distinct CDR3 sequences, approximately 39% recorded once. The receptor was derived from a human donor in good health. The rearrangement uses TRBV2 and TRBJ2-1; tentative D call: TRBD1 (6 bases). Sequences were obtained from blood. The CDR3 is CASSAPRADSAIIRKFF. The CDR3 DNA follows: TGTGCCAGCAGTGCCCCTCGGGCGGACAGCGCCATTATCCGGAAGTTCTTC.